This T cell receptor (beta chain) derives from a study of T cell changes during pregnancy in multiple sclerosis. Sequencing was performed with immunoSEQ multiplex PCR; in TCRdb, only in-frame clones are kept and a portion is missing. The table includes about 66,000 clones, 90% detected once. The J segment lost 7 bases and the V segment lost 6 bases, leaving 7 bases of the junction unmatched. The CDR3 is made up of 14 amino acids. Germline V lookup: CDR1 WNHNN, CDR2 SYGVQD (reference sequence). The sequence came from a female donor with multiple sclerosis, enrolled in a pregnancy study. The chain recombines TRBV10-1 with TRBJ2-1; 9 bases map to TRBD2. The sample consisted of peripheral blood, taken in the third trimester of pregnancy. The CDR3 is CASREAGGGNEQFF. The CDR3 DNA is TGCGCCAGCAGGGAAGCGGGAGGTGGGAATGAGCAGTTCTTC.